This is a list of T cell receptor beta chains from one sample in a study of blood T cell repertoires in COVID-19. Profiled with immunoSEQ multiplex PCR; TCRdb holds only in-frame clones, not every one. Here the sample spans 200,000 to 300,000 clones, approximately 82% being singletons. Sequenced: peripheral blood. These receptor sequences come from a woman aged 18-29 years with acute or convalescent COVID-19. CDR3s include the opening cysteine and the closing phenylalanine or tryptophan. D genes are given only for firm matches. Rows may omit the clone size; those that give it use once, few, many or a size class.

V,D,J,size,CDR3,DNA
TRBV15,TRBD1,TRBJ2-1,NA,CATSRETGSYNEQFF,TGTGCCACCAGCAGGGAGACAGGGTCCTACAATGAGCAGTTCTTC
TRBV18,NA,TRBJ2-7,NA,CASSSDLPYEQYF,TGTGCCAGCTCATCGGACTTACCTTACGAGCAGTACTTC
TRBV7-2,TRBD2,TRBJ2-1,NA,CASSLVGGRAYNEQFF,TGTGCCAGCAGCTTAGTCGGCGGGAGGGCCTACAATGAGCAGTTCTTC
TRBV25-1,NA,TRBJ2-7,NA,CASSEDREATYEQYF,TGTGCCAGCAGTGAAGACCGGGAAGCGACCTACGAGCAGTACTTC
TRBV27,NA,TRBJ2-2,NA,CASSLSWLSTGELFF,TGTGCCAGCAGTTTAAGTTGGTTGAGCACCGGGGAGCTGTTTTTT
TRBV2,TRBD2,TRBJ2-1,NA,CASSGGRRDYNEQFF,TGTGCCAGCAGTGGCGGGAGAAGGGACTACAATGAGCAGTTCTTC
TRBV27,TRBD1,TRBJ2-1,once,CASKDRGPPTGQFF,TGTGCCAGCAAAGACAGGGGCCCTCCAACGGGACAGTTCTTC
TRBV7-9,TRBD2,TRBJ2-1,NA,CASSQSGTSGFHEQFF,TGTGCCAGCAGTCAATCCGGGACTAGCGGGTTCCATGAGCAGTTCTTC
TRBV19,TRBD1,TRBJ2-7,NA,CASRQGGEQYF,TGTGCCAGTAGACAGGGGGGCGAGCAGTACTTC
TRBV6-6,TRBD2,TRBJ2-5,NA,CASSWWRGETQYF,TGTGCCAGCAGTTGGTGGCGGGGGGAGACCCAGTACTTC
TRBV4-3,TRBD2,TRBJ2-2,NA,CASSPVSHSGRLSTGELFF,TGCGCCAGCAGCCCGGTCTCTCATAGCGGGAGGCTTAGCACCGGGGAGCTGTTTTTT
TRBV5-1,NA,TRBJ1-2,NA,CASSLDGDYGYTF,TGCGCCAGCAGCTTGGACGGGGATTATGGCTACACCTTC
TRBV5-5,TRBD1,TRBJ2-3,NA,CASSSIPGQEMGDTQYF,TGTGCCAGCAGCTCTATCCCGGGACAGGAGATGGGGGATACGCAGTATTTT
TRBV24-1,NA,TRBJ1-6,NA,CATSDFLSRDYRTSYNSPLHF,TGTGCCACCAGTGATTTTTTATCGAGGGACTATCGTACCTCCTATAATTCACCCCTCCACTTT
TRBV5-5,NA,TRBJ1-3,once,CASSYTDEGPGNTIYF,TGTGCCAGCAGCTATACCGACGAGGGCCCTGGAAACACCATATATTTT
TRBV18,TRBD1,TRBJ2-7,once,CASSRDRERTYEQYF,TGTGCCAGCTCGAGGGACAGGGAGAGGACCTACGAGCAGTACTTC